Listed below are T cell receptor beta chains from one sample, sequenced in a study of regulatory T cells in long-lasting Graves disease. MiXCR was run by TCRdb on the multiplex PCR reads, yielding one entry per CDR3 protein. The top ten hold over 9% of the sample, which has around 450,000 distinct CDR3 sequences, under 20% seen once. These data are also associated with another study on T cells in Graves' hyperthyroidism and ophthalmopathy.

Sequencing used peripheral blood mononuclear cells (PBMCs), obtained at new diagnosis, from a patient treated with antithyroid drugs. Receptors were obtained from a man aged 40-55 years with Graves disease. Each CDR3 is given with its conserved first and last residue. D genes are given only for firm matches. A row's size may be missing; if present it is once, few, many or a size class.

j_gene: TRBJ2-7
d_gene: NA
v_gene: TRBV7-2
abundance: NA
CDR3nt: TGTGCCAGCAGCTTAATCAATTTCGAGCAGTACTTC
CDR3aa: CASSLINFEQYF

j_gene: TRBJ2-1
d_gene: NA
v_gene: TRBV20-1
abundance: many
CDR3nt: TGCAGTGCTAGTCGACCCGAGTACAATGAGCAGTTCTTC
CDR3aa: CSASRPEYNEQFF

j_gene: TRBJ1-4
d_gene: NA
v_gene: TRBV15
abundance: few
CDR3nt: TGTGCCACCAGCAGACCCCCAGGACGTGAAAAACTGTTTTTT
CDR3aa: CATSRPPGREKLFF

j_gene: TRBJ2-3
d_gene: TRBD2
v_gene: TRBV24-1
abundance: few
CDR3nt: TGTGCCACCAGTGACCGCGGGACTAGCGGGAGGGCGACAGATACGCAGTATTTT
CDR3aa: CATSDRGTSGRATDTQYF

j_gene: TRBJ2-1
d_gene: TRBD1
v_gene: TRBV7-9
abundance: NA
CDR3nt: TGTGCCAGCAGCACGACAGGGTCTGTCCAGTTCTTC
CDR3aa: CASSTTGSVQFF

j_gene: TRBJ2-1
d_gene: TRBD2
v_gene: TRBV20-1
abundance: NA
CDR3nt: TGCAGTGGCAGAGACGGGAGCGGGAGAGAGGCTGAGCAGTTCTTC
CDR3aa: CSGRDGSGREAEQFF

j_gene: TRBJ1-2
d_gene: TRBD1
v_gene: TRBV5-1
abundance: NA
CDR3nt: TGCGCCAGCAGGGTAGGACAGGGCTTGAACTATGGCTACACCTTC
CDR3aa: CASRVGQGLNYGYTF

j_gene: TRBJ2-1
d_gene: NA
v_gene: TRBV9
abundance: NA
CDR3nt: TGTGCCAGCAGCGTAGGGTTGAGTCCCGATGAGCAGTTCTTC
CDR3aa: CASSVGLSPDEQFF

j_gene: TRBJ2-2
d_gene: NA
v_gene: TRBV5-4
abundance: few
CDR3nt: TGTGCCAGCAGCTTGGGGGGTCAGGTCGACACCGGGGAGCTGTTTTTT
CDR3aa: CASSLGGQVDTGELFF

j_gene: TRBJ2-7
d_gene: TRBD2
v_gene: TRBV12-3/TRBV12-4
abundance: many
CDR3nt: TGTGCCAGCAGTTTAATAGCGGGAGGGGGGGAGCAGTACTTC
CDR3aa: CASSLIAGGGEQYF

j_gene: TRBJ1-2
d_gene: NA
v_gene: TRBV28
abundance: many
CDR3nt: TGTGCCAGCAGTTTCCGGGGTTGGGGGTATGGCTACACCTTC
CDR3aa: CASSFRGWGYGYTF

j_gene: TRBJ2-1
d_gene: NA
v_gene: TRBV2
abundance: many
CDR3nt: TGTGCCAGCACTCGACGCGGGCTTGGGCACAATGAGCAGTTCTTC
CDR3aa: CASTRRGLGHNEQFF

j_gene: TRBJ1-2
d_gene: NA
v_gene: TRBV2
abundance: many
CDR3nt: TGTGCCAGCAGTGATGGACCGCGAGTGGGCTACACCTTC
CDR3aa: CASSDGPRVGYTF

j_gene: TRBJ2-7
d_gene: TRBD1
v_gene: TRBV6-1
abundance: NA
CDR3nt: TGTGCCAGCAGCTCCGGGACAGGGGGTCGGCCCTACGAGCAGTACTTC
CDR3aa: CASSSGTGGRPYEQYF

j_gene: TRBJ1-5
d_gene: NA
v_gene: TRBV12-3/TRBV12-4
abundance: many
CDR3nt: TGTGCCAGCACCCGGTCTGATGGTTTCGGCAATCAGCCCCAGCATTTT
CDR3aa: CASTRSDGFGNQPQHF

j_gene: TRBJ2-2
d_gene: TRBD1
v_gene: TRBV30
abundance: few
CDR3nt: TGTGCCTGGAGTCACCTGACAGGGGCCTCCGGGGAGCTGTTTTTT
CDR3aa: CAWSHLTGASGELFF

j_gene: TRBJ2-4
d_gene: TRBD2
v_gene: TRBV7-9
abundance: NA
CDR3nt: TGTGCCAGCAGCTTGGAGGGCGGGAGAGGTGGAAACATTCAGTACTTC
CDR3aa: CASSLEGGRGGNIQYF

j_gene: TRBJ2-1
d_gene: NA
v_gene: TRBV20-1
abundance: many
CDR3nt: TGCAGTGCCAAACGACGATTGAGCTCCTACAATGAGCAGTTCTTC
CDR3aa: CSAKRRLSSYNEQFF